This paragraph reports one TCR beta chain. No antigen is known for it. Germline assignment: CDR1 KGHSH and CDR2 LQKENI. The CDR3 spans 14 residues. V lost 2 bases and J lost 0, with 7 bases in between. The record originates from a study of T cell responses to AZD1222 COVID-19 vaccine. Overall study findings and caveats: The breadth and depth of Spike-specific TCRs increased once two AZD1222 doses had been given.

The repertoire was sequenced with immunoSEQ multiplex PCR; TCRdb's copy has only in-frame clones and lacks some. The sample contains under 200,000 clones, about nine tenths of which appear only once. V is TRBV18 and J is TRBJ1-1; D uncertain. The clonotype was recovered from an adult in good health. Sample: peripheral blood, taken on day 0 of AZD1222 vaccination. CDR3 in DNA: TGTGCCAGCTCACCAGGACGTTTGAACACTGAAGCTTTCTTT. Residues: CASSPGRLNTEAFF.